Each of the 20 T cell receptor beta chains below was sequenced from the same sample in a study of a mutant IDH1 vaccine in newly diagnosed glioma. Repertoires were generated with immunoSEQ multiplex PCR, while TCRdb's copy carries only in-frame clones and drops some. The profile shows tens of thousands of clones, around 79% of them singletons. Described time point: baseline, week 1 (first vaccination visit). Treatment defined: pre-vaccination baseline after standard-of-care therapy. This material consisted of PBMCs, taken from a glioma patient treated with radiotherapy, temozolomide or both. Receptors originate from a man aged 50 to 59 with glioma.

This chain connects TRBV16 to TRBJ1-4; D is uncertain. Trimming removed 2 bases at V and 7 bases at J, with 8 bases between. The CDR3 is made up of 13 amino acids. Germline lookup yields CDR1 KGHSY and CDR2 FQNENV. This CDR3 reads CASSQGTFEKLFF. The CDR3 DNA sequence: TGTGCCAGCAGCCAAGGCACATTTGAAAAACTGTTTTTT. Full variable domain (remainder filled in from reference TRBV16 and TRBJ1-4): GEEVAQTPKHLVRGEGQKAKLYCAPIKGHSYVFWYQQVLKNEFKFLISFQNENVFDETGMPKERFSAKCLPNSPCSLEIQATKLEDSAVYFCASSQGTFEKLFFGSGTQLSVL.

This clone was counted only a few times. This chain joins TRBV19 and TRBJ1-1; D is ambiguous. Germline values: CDR1 LNHDA, CDR2 SQIVND (reference sequence). The CDR3 totals 11 residues. V lost 6 bases, J lost 4 bases, and 6 bases lay in between. CDR3 in amino acids: CASRSVTEAFF. In DNA form, the CDR3 reads TGTGCCAGTAGGAGCGTCACTGAAGCTTTCTTT.

This clone was counted only a few times. The chain recombines TRBV30 with TRBJ2-5; unclear D gene. CDR1 and CDR2 (germline): GTSNPN, SVGIG (reference sequence). The length of the CDR3 is 13 residues. V lost 3 bases to trimming and J lost 7 bases, with 15 bases between them. CDR3 amino acids: CAWSLGTPGTQYF. CDR3 coding DNA: TGTGCCTGGAGCTTGGGAACCCCAGGGACCCAGTACTTC.

V and J are TRBV27 and TRBJ1-1; D possibly corresponds to TRBD1 (5 bases). V gave up 6 bases and J gave up 1 base, with 15 bases separating them. The germline gives CDR1 MNHEY, CDR2 SMNVEV (reference sequence). The CDR3 loop spans 15 amino acids. The CDR3 loop reads CASSLTWGPNTEAFF. Here the CDR3 DNA reads TGTGCCAGCAGCCTAACGTGGGGCCCGAACACTGAAGCTTTCTTT.

This rearrangement joins TRBV11-1 to TRBJ2-2; no reliable D call. Trimming cost V 1 base and J 7 bases, with 4 bases left between them. CDR3 length: 12 amino acids. CDR1 and CDR2 (germline): SGHAT, FQDESV (reference sequence). CDR3 nucleotide sequence: TGTGCCAGCAGCTTAGAGATCGGGGAGCTGTTTTTT. Translation gives CASSLEIGELFF.

The chain combines TRBV20-1 with TRBJ2-1; D is undetermined. Per germline, CDR1 DFQATT and CDR2 SNEGSKA (reference sequence). With 5 bases removed from V and 5 bases from J, the gap between germline ends came to 4 bases. This CDR3 is 10 amino acids long. The CDR3 DNA follows: TGCAGTGCTCAGGACAATGAGCAGTTCTTC. Translating gives CSAQDNEQFF.

This chain links TRBV7-2 with TRBJ1-2, with D maybe TRBD1 (5 bases). The CDR3 consists of 15 residues. Germline V gene lookup returns CDR1 SGHTA and CDR2 FQGNSA. V was pared by 1 base and J by 6 bases, with 15 bases between. CDR3 amino acids: CASSLVGQGPHGYTF. The CDR3 region has the DNA TGTGCCAGCAGCTTAGTGGGGCAGGGCCCCCATGGCTACACCTTC.

The CDR3 here is CASSLSGRYTF. The CDR3 DNA reads as TGTGCCAGCAGTTTATCCGGACGCTACACCTTC. The chain links TRBV28 to TRBJ1-2; D is ambiguous. The CDR3 is 11 residues long. Looked up from germline, CDR1 is MDHEN and CDR2 is SYDVKM. The V end lost 1 base, the J end lost 9 bases, and 6 bases lay between the germline ends.

The chain recombines TRBV7-8 with TRBJ1-2; D is perhaps TRBD1 (5 bases). V lost 4 bases to trimming and J lost 2 bases, with 14 bases between them. Germline V gene data show CDR1 as SGHVS and CDR2 as FQNEAQ. The CDR3 extends over 15 amino acids. The CDR3 loop reads CASSSERKGNYGYTF. In DNA form, the CDR3 reads TGTGCCAGCAGCTCAGAAAGAAAGGGGAACTATGGCTACACCTTC.

The chain uses TRBV2 and TRBJ2-7; D may be TRBD1 (6 bases). Germline CDR1 SNHLY, CDR2 FYNNEI. The CDR3 is 14 amino acids. The V gene lost 7 bases and the J gene lost 0 bases, with 13 bases spanning the gap. As DNA, the CDR3 is TGTGCCAGCAAAATGGACAGTCTCTCCTACGAGCAGTACTTC. It translates to CASKMDSLSYEQYF.

This chain links TRBV28 with TRBJ1-2; D perhaps matches TRBD1 (6 bases). V lost 6 bases and J lost 6, with 8 bases in between. CDR3 size: 11 residues. Germline assignment: CDR1 MDHEN and CDR2 SYDVKM. The CDR3 sequence: CASSYRDGYTF. In DNA, the CDR3 is TGTGCCAGCAGCTACAGGGATGGCTACACCTTC.

V and J are TRBV30 and TRBJ1-1, with a weak D call TRBD1 (6 bases). V was trimmed by 7 bases and J by 1 base, leaving 10 bases between them. The V gene's germline CDR1 is GTSNPN and CDR2 SVGIG (reference sequence). CDR3 size: 12 residues. The CDR3 spells CAYLDRNTEAFF. DNA of the CDR3: TGTGCCTACCTGGACAGGAACACTGAAGCTTTCTTT.

The CDR3: CASSLATSGGQETQYF. The CDR3, as DNA: TGTGCCAGCAGCTTAGCAACTAGCGGGGGTCAAGAGACCCAGTACTTC. V usage is TRBV7-2 and J usage is TRBJ2-5, with 11 bases aligning to TRBD2. The CDR3 is 16 amino acids. Looked up from germline, CDR1 is SGHTA and CDR2 is FQGNSA. V trimming: 0 bases; J trimming: 2 bases; junction bases outside the gene matches: 2.

This clone has only a few counts. The CDR3 DNA sequence: TGTGCCAGCAGCCCTCGGGGGAACACTGAAGCTTTCTTT. Its protein product is CASSPRGNTEAFF. The rearrangement joins TRBV9 to TRBJ1-1; D gene unclear. Germline-derived CDR1 and CDR2 are SGDLS and YYNGEE. Between the trimmed V and J ends, which lost 4 bases and 1 base, there was a span of 8 bases. The CDR3 has 13 residues.

The chain combines TRBV30 with TRBJ1-2; 10 positions match TRBD1. V lost 4 bases and J lost 5; bases outside the gene matches: 4. This CDR3 has 13 amino acids. CDR1 and CDR2 from the germline V gene are GTSNPN and SVGIG (reference sequence). This CDR3 reads CAWTRDRGYGYTF. CDR3 sequence (DNA): TGTGCCTGGACACGGGACAGGGGTTATGGCTACACCTTC.

The V and J genes are TRBV18 and TRBJ2-7; 7 bases are shared with TRBD1. This CDR3 spans 15 amino acids. V shed 4 bases, J shed 2 bases, and the junction held 8 bases outside the gene matches. Germline CDR1 and CDR2: KGHSH and LQKENI. The CDR3 coding sequence is TGTGCCAGCTCACTCCCGACAGGGAATGCCTACGAGCAGTACTTC. Translating it yields CASSLPTGNAYEQYF. The entire variable domain, with the rest obtained from reference TRBV18 and TRBJ2-7, is as follows: NAGVMQNPRHLVRRRGQEARLRCSPMKGHSHVYWYRQLPEEGLKFMVYLQKENIIDESGMPKERFSAEFPKEGPSILRIQQVVRGDSAAYFCASSLPTGNAYEQYFGPGTRLTVT.

The chain carries TRBV15 and TRBJ2-6; 11 bases line up with TRBD2. Germline CDR1 reads LNHNV; CDR2 reads YYDKDF (reference sequence). J gave up 1 base and V 5 bases, and 4 bases lay outside the gene matches. The CDR3 contains 17 residues. The CDR3 DNA reads as TGTGCCACCAGCCGTGCTAGCGGGGGGTCTGGGGCCAACGTCCTGACTTTC. Its translation is CATSRASGGSGANVLTF.

The V gene is TRBV30, the J gene TRBJ2-7; D might be TRBD1 (5 bases). The CDR3 contains 16 residues. Deletions cut 0 bases from V and 4 bases from J, with 19 bases between. Per the germline V gene, CDR1 is GTSNPN and CDR2 is SVGIG (reference sequence). The CDR3 sequence: CAWSVLGRQFNYEQYF. DNA for the CDR3: TGTGCCTGGAGTGTACTTGGCAGACAGTTTAATTACGAGCAGTACTTC.

The chain recombines TRBV30 with TRBJ2-2; a possible D gene is TRBD1 (6 bases). The length of the CDR3 is 13 residues. CDR1 is GTSNPN, CDR2 SVGIG, per germline (reference sequence). V was pared by 3 bases and J by 6 bases, with 11 bases between. CDR3 sequence reads: CAWSRTVPGELFF. The CDR3 DNA reads TGTGCCTGGAGCCGGACAGTTCCCGGGGAGCTGTTTTTT.

This clone has only a few counts. The rearrangement joins TRBV14 to TRBJ1-5; no firm D call. V lost 1 base, J lost 5 bases, and 9 bases lay in between. The germline V gene encodes CDR1 SGHDN and CDR2 FVKESK. This CDR3 region has 14 residues. The CDR3 DNA reads TGTGCCAGCAGCCAAGCTTTAAGGCATCAGCCCCAGCATTTT. Its translation is CASSQALRHQPQHF.